The 8 T cell receptor beta chains given below trace back to one sample, sequenced in a study of blood T cell repertoires in COVID-19. The method was immunoSEQ multiplex PCR; TCRdb's version includes in-frame clones alone and lacks a portion of them. There are around 120,000 clones in the sample; around 81% occur only once, and about 2.1% lies in the top ten. The sample was peripheral blood. These receptors originate from a man in his sixties or seventies with acute or convalescent COVID-19.

The chain has TRBV7-2 and TRBJ2-2, with a tentative D call TRBD2 (5 bases). Between the trimmed V and J ends, which lost 3 bases and 5 bases, there was a span of 7 bases. Germline CDR1 is SGHTA and CDR2 is FQGNSA. This CDR3 comprises 13 residues. CDR3 nucleotides: TGTGCCAGCAGCTTCGAGCGGACCGGGGAGCTGTTTTTT. It specifies CASSFERTGELFF.

The chain joins TRBV14 to TRBJ2-4; perhaps TRBD2 as D (5 bases). This CDR3 has 16 residues. V lost 1 base and J 1 base, leaving 11 bases between the germline ends. Germline-derived CDR1 and CDR2 are SGHDN and FVKESK. CDR3 loop: CASSQVGSGAKNIQYF. CDR3 DNA sequence: TGTGCCAGCAGCCAAGTGGGATCGGGGGCCAAAAACATTCAGTACTTC.

V gene TRBV5-1 combines with J gene TRBJ1-2, with 7 bases fitting TRBD1. CDR3 length equals 18 residues. The J segment lost 0 bases and the V segment lost 4 bases, leaving 15 bases of the junction unmatched. CDR1 is SGHRS, CDR2 YFSETQ, per germline. CDR3 residues: CASSPWETRGGSNYGYTF. The DNA for the CDR3 is TGCGCCAGCAGCCCGTGGGAGACACGAGGGGGCTCTAACTATGGCTACACCTTC. Complete variable domain (other parts from reference TRBV5-1 and TRBJ1-2): KAGVTQTPRYLIKTRGQQVTLSCSPISGHRSVSWYQQTPGQGLQFLFEYFSETQRNKGNFPGRFSGRQFSNSRSEMNVSTLELGDSALYLCASSPWETRGGSNYGYTFGSGTRLTVV.

The J gene is TRBJ1-2, the V gene TRBV5-4, with D perhaps TRBD1 (6 bases). The CDR3 length is 14 residues. V shed 1 base and J shed 3 bases, with 10 bases lying between them. Germline V lookup: CDR1 SGHNT, CDR2 YYREEE (reference sequence). For the CDR3, the DNA is TGTGCCAGCAGCTTGACAGGGATCTACTATGGCTACACCTTC. Translating gives CASSLTGIYYGYTF.

The chain carries TRBV5-1 and TRBJ2-5; 8 nucleotides match TRBD1. Germline CDR1 reads SGHRS; CDR2 reads YFSETQ. V lost 4 bases and J lost 3; bases outside the gene matches: 5. CDR3 size: 14 residues. This chain's CDR3 is CASSQTTGEETQYF. The DNA for the CDR3 is TGCGCCAGCAGCCAAACGACAGGGGAAGAGACCCAGTACTTC.

V is TRBV4-2 and J is TRBJ1-2; D is unclear. Germline lookup yields CDR1 LGHNA and CDR2 YNFKEQ. This CDR3 region has 14 residues. V was cut by 3 bases and J by 5 bases, with 13 bases left in between. The CDR3 sequence is CASSHHDTEYGYTF. In DNA form, the CDR3 reads TGTGCCAGCAGCCACCACGATACAGAGTATGGCTACACCTTC.

CDR3: CASSPGGMDSPLHF. CDR3 nucleotides: TGTGCCAGCTCGCCGGGGGGGATGGATTCACCCCTCCACTTT. This chain links TRBV18 with TRBJ1-6; possibly TRBD1 for D (5 bases). Looked up from germline, CDR1 is KGHSH and CDR2 is LQKENI. The V and J ends lost 6 bases and 8 bases respectively, with 14 bases between them. The CDR3 runs to 14 residues.

J is TRBJ1-1 and V is TRBV5-1, with TRBD1 matching 7 bases. There are 14 residues in the CDR3. Germline values: CDR1 SGHRS, CDR2 YFSETQ. J lost 1 base, V lost 4 bases, and 4 bases had no gene match. The CDR3 reads CASSRDSQNTEAFF. CDR3 sequence (DNA): TGCGCCAGCAGCAGGGACAGCCAGAACACTGAAGCTTTCTTT.